This T cell receptor beta chain came from a study of shared clonotypes between healthy human individuals. Study conclusions and caveats: Among the subsets, naive ones generally showed larger estimated richness than memory ones. Roughly 5.3% of naive CD4 clonotypes were common to several donors.

It was CD45RO-negative cells, positively selected for CCR7, that made up naive CD8 cells, with terminally differentiated effector memory CD45RA+ cells excluded. Caucasian adults residing in Nashville, Tennessee made up all the donors. This clone was picked up one time. Its antigen remains unknown. Original processing methods: ImmunoSEQ output held junction-only sequences without quality scores, so filtering differed. The protocol was immunoSEQ multiplex PCR, while the TCRdb copy is restricted to in-frame clones and leaves out a portion. The V and J calls and clone size are taken from that table; D and trimming were inferred from the DNA. The sample records about 2 million clones, around 96% being singletons. Germline assignment: CDR1 SGHNT and CDR2 YYREEE (reference sequence). The CDR3 is 15 amino acids. With 3 bases removed from V and 0 bases from J, the gap between germline ends came to 9 bases.

The material sequenced was naive CD8+ T cells sorted from blood. The receptor was derived from a young man in good health. The V gene is TRBV5-4, the J gene TRBJ2-2; D might be TRBD1 or TRBD2, each matching 5 bases. CDR3 DNA sequence: TGTGCCAGCAGCTGGGACGGTTCGAACACCGGGGAGCTGTTTTTT. Encoded protein: CASSWDGSNTGELFF.